This TCR beta chain was documented in a study of T cells in Graves' hyperthyroidism and ophthalmopathy. Amplification targeted TCR beta CDR3 regions from RNA transcripts. HTBI primers were used for first-round RT-PCR of the TCR CDR3. TCRdb reanalysed the multiplex PCR reads using MiXCR and keeps one entry per CDR3 protein. The table records over 700,000 distinct CDR3 sequences, approximately 19% of them present only once. This CDR3 region has 17 residues. V shed 0 bases, J shed 2 bases, and the junction held 5 bases outside the gene matches. Germline CDR1 reads ENHRY; CDR2 reads SYGVKD. J is TRBJ2-1 and V is TRBV10-3, with 9 bases that match TRBD1. What was sequenced was blood. This sequence was found in a woman aged 45-65 years with Graves' hyperthyroidism that later progressed to Graves' ophthalmopathy. CDR3 residues: CAISESTGGVTYNEQFF. CDR3 nucleotide sequence: TGTGCCATCAGTGAGTCGACAGGGGGAGTCACCTACAATGAGCAGTTCTTC.